This entry lists 4 T cell receptor beta chains sequenced from one sample in a study of T-cell memory formation after mild COVID-19. TCRdb independently ran MiXCR on the 5' RACE reads; one entry per CDR3 protein. Here the sample spans under 450,000 distinct CDR3 sequences, roughly 14% being singletons. Sequencing was performed on PBMCs or a T cell subset sorted from them (not recorded which). These receptor sequences come from a man younger than 35 who had mild COVID-19 (a few samples of this study predate the infection). Cell type and time point are not known.

This clonotype was observed a handful of times. The genes are TRBV5-4 and TRBJ2-5; no firm D call. Germline assignment: CDR1 SGHNT and CDR2 YYREEE (reference sequence). The CDR3 totals 15 residues. Deletions cut 0 bases from V and 2 bases from J, with 11 bases between. The CDR3, as DNA: TGTGCCAGCAGCTTGGCAGCAGGTTCGCAAGAGACCCAGTACTTC. Translated, it gives CASSLAAGSQETQYF.

This clonotype was seen many times. The V gene is TRBV20-1, the J gene TRBJ2-1; TRBD2 matches at 8 bases. V lost 6 bases, J lost 2 bases, and 6 bases stayed unmatched. The CDR3 length is 14 residues. Germline CDR1 DFQATT, CDR2 SNEGSKA (reference sequence). The CDR3: CSARLAQAYNEQFF. CDR3 bases: TGCAGTGCCAGACTAGCGCAAGCCTACAATGAGCAGTTCTTC.

This clonotype has ten or more counts. The chain recombines TRBV20-1 with TRBJ2-3, with TRBD2 identical over 12 bases. This CDR3 is 15 amino acids long. Trimming took 5 bases from V and 3 from J; bases not matched to a gene: 6. The germline gives CDR1 DFQATT, CDR2 SNEGSKA (reference sequence). CDR3 bases: TGCAGTGCTTCTTGGACTAGCGGGGCGACAGATACGCAGTATTTT. Protein product: CSASWTSGATDTQYF.

This clonotype has a handful of counts. This chain connects TRBV12-3 or TRBV12-4 to TRBJ2-5; a possible D gene is TRBD2 (7 bases). The CDR3 length is 14 residues. V lost 5 bases and J lost 6, with 16 bases in between. This chain's CDR3 is CASSLEGGLQTQYF. The CDR3 bases are TGTGCCAGCAGTCTGGAGGGGGGGCTACAGACCCAGTACTTC.